Below, one TCR beta chain is given with its context. Germline-derived CDR1 and CDR2 are MGHRA and YSYEKL. This CDR3 comprises 15 residues. Losses at the gene ends were 3 bases for V and 1 base for J; bases not matched to a gene: 4. This sample stems from a study of blood T cell repertoires in COVID-19. Profiled with immunoSEQ multiplex PCR; TCRdb holds only in-frame clones, not every one. Among 300,000 to 400,000 clones listed, more than 70% were seen once. This sequence was found in a woman aged 50 to 60 who had recovered from COVID-19. Material for sequencing was peripheral blood. This chain joins TRBV4-1 and TRBJ1-1; 8 nucleotides line up with TRBD1. This CDR3 is CASSQTGVGNTEAFF. As DNA, the CDR3 is TGCGCCAGCAGCCAGACAGGGGTAGGGAACACTGAAGCTTTCTTT.